This TCR beta chain was sequenced in a study of CD8 T cells in Susac syndrome. In the case of this clonotype: What it binds is not known.

Study findings and constraints: It was acknowledged in the study that its TCR sequencing and HLA analysis involved a relatively small number of individuals.

Sequencing targeted TCR beta in T cells from blood (CD8+ and CD4+). CD8+ and CD4+ T cells were negatively isolated; TEMRA cells were FACS-enriched. Germline values: CDR1 MNHNY, CDR2 SVGAGI (reference sequence). With 6 bases removed from V and 5 bases from J, the gap between germline ends came to 23 bases. The CDR3 length is 16 residues. Random hexamers were used to reverse transcribe an amount of roughly 0.5 to 1 ug RNA. Amplification of the TCR beta CDR3 was carried out by immunoSEQ multiplex PCR, which spanned a total of 54 Vbeta and 13 Jbeta segments. In TCRdb, the immunoSEQ multiplex PCR reads were re-called with MiXCR into one record per CDR3 protein. The repertoire consists of some 300,000 distinct CDR3 sequences, with approximately 84% occurring once and the leading ten covering 0.11%.

This clonotype was sampled from a human donor with multiple sclerosis. V and J are TRBV6-6 and TRBJ2-7; no definite D call. Specimen: CD8+ T cells from PBMCs. CDR3 region: CASRTATESFGDEQYF. CDR3 nucleotide sequence: TGTGCCAGCAGGACCGCTACAGAGTCTTTTGGGGACGAGCAGTACTTC.